A single sample is the source of the 27 T cell receptor beta chains below, sequenced in a study of blood T cell repertoires in COVID-19. The protocol was immunoSEQ multiplex PCR, while the TCRdb copy is restricted to in-frame clones and leaves out a portion. The sample contains roughly 44,000 clones, around 90% of which appear only once. Sequenced: peripheral blood. The origin of the receptors is an elderly man with acute or convalescent COVID-19.

The chain carries TRBV19 and TRBJ1-1, with 9 nucleotides matching TRBD1. The ends lost 5 bases at V and 5 bases at J; junction bases unmatched: 9. The V gene's germline CDR1 is LNHDA and CDR2 SQIVND (reference sequence). This CDR3 has 15 residues. The CDR3 coding sequence is TGTGCCAGTAGTTCAACCGGGACAGGGAGGACTGAAGCTTTCTTT. It is translated as CASSSTGTGRTEAFF.

This chain joins TRBV19 and TRBJ2-1; 14 bases agree with TRBD2. V gave up 5 bases and J gave up 3 bases; unmatched junction bases: 3. Germline lookup yields CDR1 LNHDA and CDR2 SQIVND (reference sequence). The CDR3 length is 16 residues. CDR3 in DNA: TGTGCCAGTAGTGGACTAGCGGGGGGAAACTACAATGAGCAGTTCTTC. Amino acids: CASSGLAGGNYNEQFF. The whole variable domain, remainder taken from reference TRBV19 and TRBJ2-1, is DGGITQSPKYLFRKEGQNVTLSCEQNLNHDAMYWYRQDPGQGLRLIYYSQIVNDFQKGDIAEGYSVSREKKESFPLTVTSAQKNPTAFYLCASSGLAGGNYNEQFFGPGTRLTVL.

CDR3 region: CASWALGGYTF. DNA of the CDR3: TGTGCCAGCTGGGCCCTGGGCGGCTACACCTTC. The chain recombines TRBV28 with TRBJ1-2; D uncertain. V dropped 8 bases and J dropped 8 bases, with 12 bases sitting between them. Per the germline V gene, CDR1 is MDHEN and CDR2 is SYDVKM. The CDR3 is made up of 11 amino acids.

The CDR3 loop reads CASSFDRNTGELFF. CDR3 nucleotides: TGTGCCAGCAGTTTCGACAGGAACACCGGGGAGCTGTTTTTT. The chain links TRBV6-5 to TRBJ2-2, with a tentative D call TRBD1 (5 bases). The CDR3 sequence is 14 residues long. V gave up 4 bases and J gave up 1 base, with 7 bases separating them. The germline V gene encodes CDR1 MNHEY and CDR2 SVGAGI.

The V call is TRBV18, the J call TRBJ2-3; D might be TRBD1 (6 bases). CDR3 length: 14 amino acids. V gave up 6 bases and J gave up 2 bases, with 12 bases separating them. Germline V gene data show CDR1 as KGHSH and CDR2 as LQKENI. This chain's CDR3 is CASSDQGITDTQYF. The CDR3 DNA reads as TGTGCCAGCTCGGATCAGGGGATCACAGATACGCAGTATTTT.

The chain is built from TRBV9 and TRBJ1-1; D perhaps matches TRBD1 (6 bases). Germline CDR1 reads SGDLS; CDR2 reads YYNGEE. V was pared by 3 bases and J by 4 bases, with 13 bases between. There are 14 residues in the CDR3. In DNA form, the CDR3 reads TGTGCCAGCAGCGCCTCCTGGGGGCCCACTGAAGCTTTCTTT. Residues: CASSASWGPTEAFF.

The chain is built from TRBV3-1 (or the pseudogene TRBV3-2) and TRBJ2-5; TRBD1 matches 8 bases. From germline, CDR1 is LGHDT and CDR2 YNNKEL (reference sequence). This CDR3 comprises 16 residues. V shed 2 bases, J shed 5 bases, and the junction held 10 bases outside the gene matches. The CDR3 DNA sequence: TGTGCCAGCAGCCAATCCCCGACAGGGGTCAAGGAGACCCAGTACTTC. It encodes CASSQSPTGVKETQYF.

This clone was recorded a few times. Here the CDR3 reads CATSEAGARETQYF. DNA of the CDR3: TGTGCCACCAGTGAGGCAGGGGCGCGAGAGACCCAGTACTTC. V usage is TRBV24-1 and J usage is TRBJ2-5, with D perhaps TRBD1 (6 bases). The germline V and J ends were trimmed by 4 bases and 4 bases, with 12 bases remaining between them. Germline lookup yields CDR1 KGHDR and CDR2 SFDVKD. The CDR3 extends over 14 amino acids.

The rearrangement links TRBV6-5 to TRBJ2-7; TRBD1 might be the D (6 bases). Deletions cut 11 bases from V and 2 bases from J, with 13 bases between. Germline CDR1 reads MNHEY; CDR2 reads SVGAGI. CDR3 length: 12 residues. Written as DNA, the CDR3 is TGTGCCGTCGACAGGTCTCCCTACGAGCAGTACTTC. This codes for CAVDRSPYEQYF.

The chain employs TRBV11-3 and TRBJ2-1; 9 bases fit TRBD1. The CDR3 runs to 16 residues. J was trimmed by 7 bases and V by 1 base; bases with no gene match: 8. From germline, CDR1 is SGHNT and CDR2 YENEEA. CDR3 protein: CASSLAGTGRWNEQFF. As DNA, the CDR3 is TGTGCCAGCAGCTTAGCCGGGACAGGGAGGTGGAATGAGCAGTTCTTC.

V gene TRBV15 combines with J gene TRBJ2-7; TRBD1 agrees at 7 bases. The germline V gene has CDR1 LNHNV and CDR2 YYDKDF (reference sequence). With 0 bases clipped from V and 6 bases from J, the junction kept 5 bases outside the gene matches. The CDR3 has 14 amino acids. The CDR3: CATSREGTAPEQYF. CDR3 bases: TGTGCCACCAGCAGAGAGGGGACAGCTCCCGAGCAGTACTTC.

This chain uses TRBV24-1 with TRBJ2-2; 10 nucleotides agree with TRBD1. The junction had 5 bases not matched to a gene; V was cut back by 4 bases and J by 4 bases. The CDR3 runs 16 residues. The V gene's germline CDR1 is KGHDR and CDR2 SFDVKD. The CDR3 sequence is CATSDPGQGSTGELFF. The CDR3 bases are TGTGCCACCAGTGACCCGGGACAGGGGAGCACCGGGGAGCTGTTTTTT.

The V and J genes are TRBV5-1 and TRBJ2-1; no clear D gene. This CDR3 is built from 12 residues. V was clipped by 0 bases and J by 5 bases, with 3 bases between them. Germline values: CDR1 SGHRS, CDR2 YFSETQ. Written as DNA, the CDR3 is TGCGCCAGCAGCTTGGTAGACAATGAGCAGTTCTTC. Amino acid sequence: CASSLVDNEQFF.

This clone has only a few counts. The chain is built from TRBV6-5 and TRBJ1-1; 8 positions match TRBD1. This CDR3 comprises 12 residues. CDR1 and CDR2 (germline): MNHEY, SVGAGI. V trimming: 6 bases; J trimming: 10 bases; junction bases outside the gene matches: 7. CDR3 sequence (DNA): TGTGCCAGCAGCCTCAGGACAGGGTTAGCTTTCTTT. Protein product: CASSLRTGLAFF.

This chain uses TRBV5-1 with TRBJ2-3, with D perhaps TRBD1 (6 bases). This CDR3 spans 13 amino acids. The germline gives CDR1 SGHRS, CDR2 YFSETQ. The V and J ends lost 7 bases and 0 bases respectively, with 9 bases between them. CDR3 region: CASGQPSTDTQYF. The CDR3 DNA follows: TGCGCCAGCGGACAGCCTAGCACAGATACGCAGTATTTT. The full variable domain, rest sourced from reference TRBV5-1 and TRBJ2-3, is KAGVTQTPRYLIKTRGQQVTLSCSPISGHRSVSWYQQTPGQGLQFLFEYFSETQRNKGNFPGRFSGRQFSNSRSEMNVSTLELGDSALYLCASGQPSTDTQYFGPGTRLTVL.

This chain connects TRBV18 to TRBJ1-4; no firm D call. Germline CDR1 and CDR2: KGHSH and LQKENI. The V end was cut by 6 bases, the J end by 5 bases, with 22 bases between. The CDR3 is 17 amino acids. This CDR3 reads CASSLVLTSPQNEKLFF. The CDR3 bases are TGTGCCAGCTCCCTGGTCCTGACTTCTCCCCAAAATGAAAAACTGTTTTTT.

The CDR3 coding sequence is TGTGCCAGTAGTATCCGACAGGGGGTGTCCTCGCTAGCCAAAAACATTCAGTACTTC. Its protein is CASSIRQGVSSLAKNIQYF. This chain joins TRBV19 and TRBJ2-4; TRBD1 matches at 9 bases. CDR1 and CDR2 (germline): LNHDA, SQIVND (reference sequence). CDR3 length: 19 residues. With V trimmed by 3 bases and J by 0 bases, 12 bases remained unmatched.

This sequence joins TRBV7-8 and TRBJ2-7; perhaps TRBD2 as D (5 bases). Germline V gene data show CDR1 as SGHVS and CDR2 as FQNEAQ. This CDR3 has 14 residues. Trimming pared 6 bases from V and 0 bases from J, leaving 12 bases between. CDR3 coding DNA: TGTGCCAGCAGGTCCACCGGGATCTCCTACGAGCAGTACTTC. Encoded protein: CASRSTGISYEQYF.

This chain joins TRBV5-1 and TRBJ1-2; D possibly corresponds to TRBD1 (6 bases). Germline values: CDR1 SGHRS, CDR2 YFSETQ. Between the trimmed V and J ends, which lost 4 bases and 7 bases, there was a span of 17 bases. The CDR3 runs to 14 residues. Here the CDR3 reads CASSVYGGRGGYTF. DNA for the CDR3: TGCGCCAGCAGCGTCTACGGGGGGCGGGGTGGCTACACCTTC. Based on the CDR3 plus reference TRBV5-1 and TRBJ1-2, the full variable domain is KAGVTQTPRYLIKTRGQQVTLSCSPISGHRSVSWYQQTPGQGLQFLFEYFSETQRNKGNFPGRFSGRQFSNSRSEMNVSTLELGDSALYLCASSVYGGRGGYTFGSGTRLTVV.

The J gene is TRBJ1-5, the V gene TRBV5-8, with D tentatively TRBD1 (5 bases). The germline CDR1 and CDR2 sequences are SGHTS and YDEGEE. The CDR3 is 12 amino acids. The V gene lost 2 bases and the J gene lost 5 bases, with 5 bases spanning the gap. In DNA, the CDR3 is TGTGCCAGCAGCTTCAGGGATCAGCCCCAGCATTTT. Protein: CASSFRDQPQHF.

This sequence joins TRBV7-8 and TRBJ1-1, with D possibly TRBD1 on 6 matching bases. CDR1 is SGHVS and CDR2 is FQNEAQ in the germline V gene. Trimming pared 0 bases from V and 0 bases from J, leaving 14 bases between. CDR3 length equals 17 residues. CDR3: CASSLALGRGMNTEAFF. The DNA for the CDR3 is TGTGCCAGCAGCTTAGCGCTGGGGAGGGGGATGAACACTGAAGCTTTCTTT.

The chain combines TRBV3-1 (or the pseudogene TRBV3-2) with TRBJ2-2; 7 bases align to TRBD2. The CDR3 runs to 17 residues. Trimming at V came to 4 bases and at J to 0 bases, leaving 8 bases not matched to a gene. The germline CDR1 and CDR2 sequences are LGHDT and YNNKEL (reference sequence). The CDR3 DNA follows: TGTGCCAGCAGCCGCTGGGAGGGCGGGGCGAACACCGGGGAGCTGTTTTTT. This codes for CASSRWEGGANTGELFF.

This chain uses TRBV6-5 with TRBJ1-1; a possible D gene is TRBD1 (5 bases). This CDR3 is 13 amino acids long. Trimming shortened V by 10 bases and J by 2 bases, and 14 bases separated the two germline ends. Germline V lookup: CDR1 MNHEY, CDR2 SVGAGI. The CDR3 loop reads CATRSRTNTEAFF. The CDR3 DNA reads TGTGCCACCAGATCCCGGACAAACACTGAAGCTTTCTTT.

The rearrangement uses TRBV28 and TRBJ1-5, with no clear D. The CDR3 sequence is 13 residues long. Germline CDR1 is MDHEN and CDR2 is SYDVKM. The V gene lost 8 bases and the J gene lost 5 bases, with 13 bases spanning the gap. This CDR3 is CASLGEYYQPQHF. The DNA of the CDR3 is TGTGCCAGCCTAGGAGAGTATTATCAGCCCCAGCATTTT.

The V and J genes are TRBV3-1 (or the pseudogene TRBV3-2) and TRBJ1-6; 9 nucleotides agree with TRBD1. The CDR3 spans 14 residues. Germline V gene data show CDR1 as LGHDT and CDR2 as YNNKEL (reference sequence). Unmatched junction bases numbered 5, after V lost 6 bases and J lost 8 bases. The CDR3, as DNA: TGTGCCAGCAGACAGGGGGCGTGGGATTCACCCCTCCACTTT. This sequence encodes CASRQGAWDSPLHF.

The chain employs TRBV29-1 and TRBJ1-2; TRBD1 matches at 8 bases. The CDR3 totals 16 residues. Trimming at V came to 4 bases and at J to 2 bases, leaving 12 bases not matched to a gene. Germline CDR1 and CDR2: SQVTM and ANQGSEA. The CDR3 spells CSVVGERQGSNYGYTF. CDR3 sequence (DNA): TGCAGCGTTGTAGGGGAAAGACAGGGGAGCAACTATGGCTACACCTTC.

The chain employs TRBV3-1 (or the pseudogene TRBV3-2) and TRBJ2-7, with unresolved D. The CDR3 extends over 10 amino acids. V lost 9 bases, J lost 7 bases, and 10 bases lay in between. The germline CDR1 and CDR2 sequences are LGHDT and YNNKEL (reference sequence). CDR3 sequence (DNA): TGTGCCAGTGGTTCCAGGGAGCAGTACTTC. It yields the protein CASGSREQYF.